These 15 T cell receptor beta chains originate from one sample sequenced in a study of Graves' ophthalmopathy and Graves' hyperthyroidism. Amplification of TCR beta CDR3 regions used RNA transcripts. Investigators did first-round RT-PCR with HTBI primers, then second-round multiplex PCR. A single record per CDR3 protein comes from TCRdb applying MiXCR to the multiplex PCR reads. The repertoire consists of 240,000 or so distinct CDR3 sequences, with around 45% occurring once and the leading ten covering about 45%. The specimen was peripheral blood. The receptors stem from an adult man with Graves' ophthalmopathy.

A few counts support this clonotype. The genes are TRBV5-8 and TRBJ1-2; no definite D call. The V gene's germline CDR1 is SGHTS and CDR2 YDEGEE. Trimming removed 0 bases from V and 7 bases from J, with 13 bases in between. The CDR3 has 14 amino acids. The CDR3 DNA reads as TGTGCCAGCAGCTTGGTTCTCGGAGGAAGTGGCTACACCTTC. It yields the protein CASSLVLGGSGYTF.

The chain recombines TRBV19 with TRBJ1-4, with a tentative D call TRBD1 (5 bases). Germline V gene lookup returns CDR1 LNHDA and CDR2 SQIVND (reference sequence). Trimming took off 4 bases at V and 5 bases at J, with 20 bases between the two ends. This CDR3 spans 17 amino acids. The CDR3 nucleotides read TGTGCCAGTAGTACGTTCGGGACGTCAACCTACAATGAAAAACTGTTTTTT. Translation: CASSTFGTSTYNEKLFF.

This clonotype was recorded a few times. The CDR3 sequence: CATSDYREETQYF. DNA of the CDR3: TGTGCCACCAGTGATTACAGGGAGGAGACCCAGTACTTC. This rearrangement joins TRBV24-1 to TRBJ2-5, with D perhaps matching TRBD1 (6 bases). CDR3 length: 13 residues. Germline V gene lookup returns CDR1 KGHDR and CDR2 SFDVKD. V was shortened by 2 bases and J by 5 bases, with 8 bases between the two germline ends.

This clonotype was seen more than once but under ten times. The chain links TRBV12-3 or TRBV12-4 to TRBJ1-3, with a tentative D call TRBD1 (5 bases). The CDR3 has 15 amino acids. V was pared by 5 bases and J by 4 bases, with 15 bases between. The DNA of the CDR3 is TGTGCCAGCAGTCCCTGGGGCGAGCGAGGAAACACCATATATTTT. This translates into CASSPWGERGNTIYF.

The V gene is TRBV12-3 or TRBV12-4, the J gene TRBJ1-2; tentative D call: TRBD1 (6 bases). CDR3 length: 14 residues. Trimming cost V 5 bases and J 4 bases, with 14 bases left between them. The CDR3 loop is CASSDQGGGYGYTF. The DNA of the CDR3 is TGTGCCAGCAGTGACCAAGGGGGGGGCTATGGCTACACCTTC.

This chain links TRBV10-3 with TRBJ1-2, with 10 bases identical to TRBD1. Per the germline V gene, CDR1 is ENHRY and CDR2 is SYGVKD. The CDR3 covers 15 residues. V dropped 2 bases and J dropped 4; count of bases not matched to a gene: 4. CDR3 bases: TGTGCCATCAGTGAGGGGGGGACAGGGGTCTATGGCTACACCTTC. Protein sequence: CAISEGGTGVYGYTF.

This clonotype was counted only a few times. The chain recombines TRBV9 with TRBJ1-1; the D is unclear. CDR3 length: 15 residues. In germline, CDR1 is SGDLS, CDR2 YYNGEE. V lost 4 bases and J 0 bases, leaving 13 bases between the germline ends. This CDR3 reads CASSKTVGMNTEAFF. The CDR3, as DNA: TGTGCCAGCAGCAAAACGGTGGGAATGAACACTGAAGCTTTCTTT.

The chain joins TRBV7-3 to TRBJ2-7; TRBD2 aligns across 11 bases. The CDR3 covers 18 residues. With V trimmed by 2 bases and J by 4 bases, 13 bases remained unmatched. Per the germline V gene, CDR1 is SGHTA and CDR2 is FQGTGA. The CDR3 bases are TGTGCCAGCAGCTTAGAACAGGGTACTAGCGGGGGCGGTTACGAGCAGTACTTC. It codes for CASSLEQGTSGGGYEQYF.

This clonotype has a single count. J is TRBJ1-1 and V is TRBV7-9, with 8 bases fitting TRBD1. The germline V gene has CDR1 SEHNR and CDR2 FQNEAQ (reference sequence). The CDR3 runs 16 residues. The junction had 19 bases not matched to a gene; V was cut back by 5 bases and J by 11 bases. The CDR3 protein is CASSREDLQGASSAFF. DNA for the CDR3: TGTGCCAGCAGCCGAGAAGATTTGCAGGGGGCTAGTTCGGCTTTCTTT.

This clonotype was seen many times. The chain carries TRBV2 and TRBJ1-4, with 7 positions matching TRBD1. Germline V CDR1 and CDR2: SNHLY, FYNNEI. This CDR3 contains 15 residues. J was trimmed by 8 bases and V by 6 bases; bases with no gene match: 12. The DNA for the CDR3 is TGTGCCAGCAGCCCGGACAGGCATCGTAGCGAAAAACTGTTTTTT. Translating gives CASSPDRHRSEKLFF.

The chain is built from TRBV7-9 and TRBJ2-7; 9 bases agree with TRBD1. V trimming: 3 bases; J trimming: 3 bases; junction bases outside the gene matches: 3. CDR3 length: 14 amino acids. The V gene's germline CDR1 is SEHNR and CDR2 FQNEAQ (reference sequence). This CDR3 is CASSFDRGNYEQYF. CDR3 DNA: TGTGCCAGCAGCTTCGACAGGGGGAACTACGAGCAGTACTTC. The full variable domain, with the rest looked up from reference TRBV7-9 and TRBJ2-7, is DTGVSQNPRHKITKRGQNVTFRCDPISEHNRLYWYRQTLGQGPEFLTYFQNEAQLEKSRLLSDRFSAERPKGSFSTLEIQRTEQGDSAMYLCASSFDRGNYEQYFGPGTRLTVT.

This clonotype showed up just a few times. The rearrangement uses TRBV7-2 and TRBJ2-7; D is uncertain. The V and J ends lost 1 base and 6 bases respectively, with 16 bases between them. The CDR3 consists of 15 residues. The germline V gene encodes CDR1 SGHTA and CDR2 FQGNSA. The CDR3 here is CASSLVLGSRSEQYF. Here the CDR3 DNA reads TGTGCCAGCAGCTTAGTTTTGGGATCGCGTTCCGAGCAGTACTTC.

The sample holds a few counts of this clonotype. The V gene is TRBV19, the J gene TRBJ1-1; D perhaps matches TRBD1 (6 bases). Germline lookup yields CDR1 LNHDA and CDR2 SQIVND (reference sequence). V lost 9 bases and J 0 bases, leaving 11 bases between the germline ends. The CDR3 is made up of 13 amino acids. CDR3 amino acids: CASLGQMNTEAFF. CDR3 DNA sequence: TGTGCCAGCTTAGGACAGATGAACACTGAAGCTTTCTTT. Together with reference TRBV19 and TRBJ1-1, the CDR3 gives the full variable domain: DGGITQSPKYLFRKEGQNVTLSCEQNLNHDAMYWYRQDPGQGLRLIYYSQIVNDFQKGDIAEGYSVSREKKESFPLTVTSAQKNPTAFYLCASLGQMNTEAFFGQGTRLTVV.

The count of this clonotype is one. The chain joins TRBV2 to TRBJ1-4; D possibly corresponds to TRBD1 (6 bases). CDR3 length: 15 residues. The V end was cut by 6 bases, the J end by 10 bases, with 21 bases between. Germline-derived CDR1 and CDR2 are SNHLY and FYNNEI. CDR3 DNA sequence: TGTGCCAGCAGCGCCGGGAGGGGGGCAAGTGGAAAACTGTTTTTT. Protein sequence: CASSAGRGASGKLFF.

The V gene is TRBV29-1, the J gene TRBJ1-5; D is unresolved. Per germline, CDR1 SQVTM and CDR2 ANQGSEA. Trimming removed 7 bases at V and 4 bases at J, with 8 bases between. This CDR3 contains 11 residues. CDR3 nucleotide sequence: TGCAGCGCGGGGTTAAATCAGCCCCAGCATTTT. Translation gives CSAGLNQPQHF.